This is a list of T cell receptor beta chains from one sample in a study of a mutant IDH1 vaccine in newly diagnosed glioma. Repertoires were generated with immunoSEQ multiplex PCR, while TCRdb's copy carries only in-frame clones and drops some. Of some 33,000 clones listed, 60% to 80% were seen once; the top ten hold approximately 23%. No antigens are known for them. This specimen was PBMCs, taken from a glioma patient whose treatment included an IDH1 peptide vaccine. These receptors originate from a man aged 25 to 40 with glioma. Both conserved end residues are part of each CDR3. The D gene is left open where the match is weak. Some rows mark clone size as missing; the rest say once, few, many or name a class of expanded clone.

d_call | clone_size | j_call | v_call | cdr3_aa | cdr3_nt
- | - | TRBJ1-2 | TRBV4-3 | CASSPLMTGGVYGYTF | TGCGCCAGCAGCCCCCTAATGACAGGTGGAGTCTATGGCTACACCTTC
- | - | TRBJ2-7 | TRBV27 | CASSLEADPTVSQQYF | TGTGCCAGCAGTTTAGAGGCGGATCCTACGGTTTCGCAGCAGTACTTC
- | - | TRBJ2-7 | TRBV7-9 | CASSLAVSLDEQYF | TGTGCCAGCAGCTTAGCAGTCTCCTTGGACGAGCAGTACTTC
- | few | TRBJ1-1 | TRBV5-1 | CASSPLFVSMNTEAFF | TGCGCCAGCAGCCCACTCTTCGTATCCATGAACACTGAAGCTTTCTTT
- | - | TRBJ2-5 | TRBV9 | CASSVGGWQETQYF | TGTGCCAGCAGCGTAGGAGGGTGGCAAGAGACCCAGTACTTC
TRBD1 | - | TRBJ1-3 | TRBV5-1 | CASSPGTGNSGNTIYF | TGCGCCAGCAGCCCCGGGACAGGGAACTCTGGAAACACCATATATTTT
- | - | TRBJ2-7 | TRBV6-6 | CASSYGQGSYEQYF | TGTGCCAGCAGTTACGGTCAGGGCTCCTACGAGCAGTACTTC
- | few | TRBJ2-2 | TRBV5-1 | CASRFNTGSNTGELFF | TGCGCCAGCCGATTTAATACAGGGTCGAACACCGGGGAGCTGTTTTTT
- | - | TRBJ2-7 | TRBV6-5 | CASRAQGSYEQYF | TGTGCCAGCAGGGCCCAGGGTAGCTACGAGCAGTACTTC
- | - | TRBJ2-3 | TRBV5-1 | CASSLAGSRLDTQYF | TGCGCCAGCAGCTTGGCAGGCTCAAGGTTGGATACGCAGTATTTT
- | - | TRBJ2-7 | TRBV9 | CASSVGRDPYEQYF | TGTGCCAGCAGCGTAGGGAGGGACCCCTACGAGCAGTACTTC
- | - | TRBJ1-1 | TRBV30 | CACRGGTEAFF | TGTGCCTGCCGGGGAGGCACTGAAGCTTTCTTT
TRBD1 | once | TRBJ2-1 | TRBV30 | CAWTAGDRGRRVFF | TGTGCCTGGACGGCGGGGGACAGGGGACGTAGGGTGTTCTTC
- | - | TRBJ1-1 | TRBV29-1 | CSVDDISNTEAFF | TGCAGCGTTGACGATATTTCGAACACTGAAGCTTTCTTT
- | - | TRBJ2-7 | TRBV4-1 | CASSLILQGANYEQYF | TGCGCCAGCAGCCTGATACTGCAGGGAGCCAACTACGAGCAGTACTTC
TRBD1 | - | TRBJ1-2 | TRBV19 | CASSAGQGVSYGYTF | TGTGCCAGTAGTGCAGGACAGGGTGTGTCCTATGGCTACACCTTC
- | - | TRBJ2-5 | TRBV5-4 | CASSYYGGTQYF | TGTGCCAGCAGTTATTATGGCGGGACCCAGTACTTC
- | - | TRBJ2-6 | TRBV5-1 | CASHRDINSGANVLTF | TGCGCCAGCCACCGGGACATCAACTCTGGGGCCAACGTCCTGACTTTC
- | - | TRBJ2-5 | TRBV6-5 | CASSYSSLEETQYF | TGTGCCAGCAGTTACTCGTCATTAGAAGAGACCCAGTACTTC
- | - | TRBJ2-6 | TRBV6-5 | CASRTGANVLTF | TGTGCCAGCAGAACTGGGGCCAACGTCCTGACTTTC
- | - | TRBJ2-5 | TRBV7-2 | CASSPSTGPQETQYF | TGTGCCAGCAGCCCTTCGACAGGCCCCCAAGAGACCCAGTACTTC
TRBD1 | - | TRBJ1-4 | TRBV6-6 | CASSDRVANEKLFF | TGTGCCAGCAGTGACAGGGTCGCTAATGAAAAACTGTTTTTT
- | - | TRBJ2-3 | TRBV7-9 | CASRSQGASTDTQYF | TGTGCCAGCAGGTCTCAAGGGGCCTCCACAGATACGCAGTATTTT
TRBD1 | - | TRBJ2-1 | TRBV29-1 | CSVPGTGHTYNEQFF | TGCAGCGTCCCCGGGACAGGTCATACCTACAATGAGCAGTTCTTC
- | - | TRBJ1-1 | TRBV10-3 | CAISVTGLRTEAFF | TGTGCCATCAGTGTTACAGGGTTACGCACTGAAGCTTTCTTT
TRBD2 | - | TRBJ2-7 | TRBV5-6 | CASSRWTSGSHHEQYF | TGTGCCAGCAGCCGGTGGACTAGCGGGAGCCACCACGAGCAGTACTTC
- | - | TRBJ2-5 | TRBV5-1 | CASSLVVGLQETQYF | TGCGCCAGCAGCTTGGTGGTGGGCCTCCAAGAGACCCAGTACTTC
- | - | TRBJ1-6 | TRBV6-6 | CASSYRGGPYNSPLHF | TGTGCCAGCAGTTACCGGGGAGGCCCCTATAATTCACCCCTCCACTTT
TRBD1 | - | TRBJ2-3 | TRBV12-5 | CASGSGQGRGYTDTQYF | TGTGCTAGTGGCTCGGGACAGGGTAGGGGCTACACAGATACGCAGTATTTT
- | few | TRBJ1-4 | TRBV5-1 | CASSSRGISATNEKLFF | TGCGCCAGCAGCTCGCGGGGTATTTCCGCAACTAATGAAAAACTGTTTTTT
TRBD1 | - | TRBJ1-2 | TRBV27 | CASSVSAGTANYGYTF | TGTGCCAGCAGTGTCTCAGCTGGGACAGCTAACTATGGCTACACCTTC
- | - | TRBJ2-7 | TRBV13 | CASSLLLHEQYF | TGTGCCAGCAGCTTATTATTGCACGAGCAGTACTTC
- | - | TRBJ2-2 | TRBV7-8 | CASSLEASNTGELFF | TGTGCCAGCAGCTTAGAGGCTTCGAACACCGGGGAGCTGTTTTTT
- | - | TRBJ1-1 | TRBV7-8 | CASSPLRGGHTEAFF | TGTGCCAGCAGCCCCCTTCGAGGGGGGCACACTGAAGCTTTCTTT
TRBD1 | - | TRBJ2-7 | TRBV28 | CASSLFGTDSYEQYF | TGTGCCAGCAGTTTGTTTGGGACAGACTCCTACGAGCAGTACTTC
- | - | TRBJ2-2 | TRBV5-1 | CASSLHGTPNTGELFF | TGCGCCAGCAGCTTACATGGGACACCTAACACCGGGGAGCTGTTTTTT
- | - | TRBJ2-2 | TRBV19 | CASKVDRNTGELFF | TGTGCCAGTAAAGTCGACAGAAACACCGGGGAGCTGTTTTTT
- | - | TRBJ1-2 | TRBV2 | CASTRRWSQHGYTF | TGTGCCAGCACCCGGCGGTGGTCCCAGCATGGCTACACCTTC
TRBD1 | - | TRBJ1-6 | TRBV7-2 | CASSLGTGDNSPLHF | TGTGCCAGCAGCTTAGGGACAGGGGATAATTCACCCCTCCACTTT
- | - | TRBJ1-2 | TRBV6-1 | CASSESGVGQSYGYTF | TGTGCCAGCAGTGAATCTGGTGTCGGACAGTCCTATGGCTACACCTTC
TRBD1 | - | TRBJ1-5 | TRBV6-5 | CASRTGQGSLAQHF | TGTGCCAGCAGGACGGGACAGGGAAGTCTCGCCCAGCATTTT
TRBD2 | once | TRBJ2-3 | TRBV4-2 | CASRPTSGSTDTQYF | TGTGCCAGCAGGCCAACTAGCGGAAGCACAGATACGCAGTATTTT
- | - | TRBJ2-1 | TRBV29-1 | CSVEVGNEQFF | TGCAGCGTTGAAGTAGGCAATGAGCAGTTCTTC
TRBD2 | - | TRBJ2-2 | TRBV30 | CAWSPPSGRGTGELFF | TGTGCCTGGAGTCCGCCTAGCGGGAGAGGTACCGGGGAGCTGTTTTTT
- | - | TRBJ2-7 | TRBV5-1 | CASSAGLLVDEQYF | TGCGCCAGCAGCGCGGGACTCCTGGTGGACGAGCAGTACTTC
- | - | TRBJ2-7 | TRBV30 | CAWSVPGGVGEQYF | TGTGCCTGGAGTGTACCTGGAGGGGTGGGCGAGCAGTACTTC